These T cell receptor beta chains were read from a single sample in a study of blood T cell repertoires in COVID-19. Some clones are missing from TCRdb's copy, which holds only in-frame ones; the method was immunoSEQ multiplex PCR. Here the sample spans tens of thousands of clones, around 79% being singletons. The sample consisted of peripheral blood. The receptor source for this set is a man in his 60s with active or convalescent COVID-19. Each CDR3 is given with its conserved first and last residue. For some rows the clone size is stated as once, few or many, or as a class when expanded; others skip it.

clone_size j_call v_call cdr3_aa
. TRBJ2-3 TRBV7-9 CAVDQGLAATDTQYF
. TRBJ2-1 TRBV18 CASSDPGTGAVF
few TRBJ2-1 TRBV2 CASSEYYYLNEQFF
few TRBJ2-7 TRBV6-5 CASSYPDRGEQYF
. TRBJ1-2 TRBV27 CASSLLAGGGYGYTF
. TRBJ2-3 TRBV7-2 CASSLGASTADTQYF
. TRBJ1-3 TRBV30 CAWSVPRISGNTIYF
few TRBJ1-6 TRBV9 CASNRDMDNSPLHF
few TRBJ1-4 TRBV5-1 CASSLGTGPDEKLFF
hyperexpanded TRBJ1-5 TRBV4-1 CASSQEGGGLRAQHF
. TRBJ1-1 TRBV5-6 CASNRRGNTEAFF
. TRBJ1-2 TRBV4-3 CASSQDSGQLYGYTF
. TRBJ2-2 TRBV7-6 CASSFSGRLAGDPNTGELFF
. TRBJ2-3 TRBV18 CASSPRTRTDTQYF
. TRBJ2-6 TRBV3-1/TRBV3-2 CASSHLAGGLSGANVLTF
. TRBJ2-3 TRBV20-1 CSAPRGNTQYF
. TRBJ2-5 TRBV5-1 CASGTGDQETQYF
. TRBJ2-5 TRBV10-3 CAISESGGGAAETQYF
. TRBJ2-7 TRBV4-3 CASSLRAGGSYEQYF
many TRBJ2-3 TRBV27 CASRSGGAVDTQYF
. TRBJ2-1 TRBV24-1 CATSGPGPTDEQFF
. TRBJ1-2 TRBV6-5 CASSRTDRNYGYTF
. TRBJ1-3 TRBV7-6 CASSDRTDNSGNTIYF
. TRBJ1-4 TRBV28 CASSLGQIEKLFF
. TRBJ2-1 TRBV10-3 CAISEGEDSTSYNEQFF
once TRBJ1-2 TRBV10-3 CAISEGEPYGYTF
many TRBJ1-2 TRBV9 CASSTSGGLGGYTF
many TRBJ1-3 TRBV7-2 CASSLGNSGLEGNTIYF
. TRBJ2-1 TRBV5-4 CASSLVLGNEQFF
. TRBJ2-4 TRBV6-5 CASSYAREDGKNIQYF
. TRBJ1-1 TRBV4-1 CASSQFTGDTEAFF
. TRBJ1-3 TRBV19 CATDTGYSGNTIYF
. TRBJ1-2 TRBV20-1 CSARTRGGYTF
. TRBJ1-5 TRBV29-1 CSAGTGRIDQPQHF
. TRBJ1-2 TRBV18 CASSRGDSLYGYTF
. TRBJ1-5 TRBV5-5 CASSLSQDRDQPQHF
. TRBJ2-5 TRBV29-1 CSVDTGQQETQYF
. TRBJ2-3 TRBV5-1 CASSLGGVTDTQYF
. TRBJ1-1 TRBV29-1 CRQGPRRLNTEAFF
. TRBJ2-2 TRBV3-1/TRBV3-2 CASSQDWGAGELFF